This T cell receptor (beta chain) was recovered during a study of naive and memory T cell subsets. Study-level results: Naive repertoires, especially CD8, held a few larger clonotypes, possibly memory cells re-expressing CD45RA.

A remark on this clonotype: What it recognizes is unknown.

An equimolar mix of two oligonucleotides served as the beta constant-region primer for TRBC1 and TRBC2. Four rounds of PCR amplified the ligated cDNA using nested alpha and beta constant-region primers plus SP2. The cDNA 3' end received a ligated single-stranded oligonucleotide carrying the SP2 primer and a 12-nucleotide UMI. TCRdb processed the UMI-ligation and nested PCR reads anew with MiXCR; each CDR3 protein has one entry. Here the sample spans over 100,000 distinct CDR3 sequences, about 14% being singletons. This receptor was taken from a human donor in good health. The sample was naive CD8+ T cells from blood.

CDR3 in DNA: TGTGCCAGCAGCGGGAACTACAATGAGCAGTTCTTC. It translates to CASSGNYNEQFF. The V gene is TRBV9, the J gene TRBJ2-1; D call uncertain. The CDR3 extends over 12 amino acids. The V gene's germline CDR1 is SGDLS and CDR2 YYNGEE. V was trimmed by 3 bases and J by 3 bases, leaving 4 bases between them.